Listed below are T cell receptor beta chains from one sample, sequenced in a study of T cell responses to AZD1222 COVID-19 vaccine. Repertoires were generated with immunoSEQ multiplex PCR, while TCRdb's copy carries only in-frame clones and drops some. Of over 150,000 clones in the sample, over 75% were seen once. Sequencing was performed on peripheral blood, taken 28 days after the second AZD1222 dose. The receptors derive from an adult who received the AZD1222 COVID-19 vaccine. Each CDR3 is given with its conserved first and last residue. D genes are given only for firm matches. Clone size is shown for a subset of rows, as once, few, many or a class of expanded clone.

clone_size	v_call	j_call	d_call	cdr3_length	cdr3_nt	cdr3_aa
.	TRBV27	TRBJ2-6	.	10	TGTGCCAGCAGGGCCAACGTCCTGACTTTC	CASRANVLTF
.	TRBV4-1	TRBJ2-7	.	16	TGCGCCAGCAGCCAATCGGGGCAGGAAAGAGCCTACGAGCAGTACTTC	CASSQSGQERAYEQYF
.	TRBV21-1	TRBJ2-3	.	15	TGTGCCAGTACTAGACACACACGGGCCACAGATACGCAGTATTTT	CASTRHTRATDTQYF
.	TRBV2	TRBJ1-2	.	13	TGTGCCAGCATCCTCGACAGGCTGTATGGCTACACCTTC	CASILDRLYGYTF
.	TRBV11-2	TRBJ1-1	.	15	TGTGCCAGCAGCTTAGCCGCCCTAAGAGGCACTGAAGCTTTCTTT	CASSLAALRGTEAFF
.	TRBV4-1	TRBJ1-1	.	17	TGCGCCAGCAGCCAAGATCAGGCCCGGGGGATGAACACTGAAGCTTTCTTT	CASSQDQARGMNTEAFF
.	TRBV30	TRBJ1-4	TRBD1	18	TGTGCCTGGAGTGTAGGGGGCAGAACCATCCTTCAGAATGAAAAACTGTTTTTT	CAWSVGGRTILQNEKLFF
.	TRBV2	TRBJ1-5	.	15	TGTGCCAGCAGCGCGGACGCAATAAGCAATCAGCCCCAGCATTTT	CASSADAISNQPQHF
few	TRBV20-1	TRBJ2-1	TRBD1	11	TGCAGTGCTGGACAGGGCAATGAGCAGTTCTTC	CSAGQGNEQFF
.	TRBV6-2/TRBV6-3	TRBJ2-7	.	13	TGTGCCAGCAGTTACGCCAGAACCTACGAGCAGTACTTC	CASSYARTYEQYF
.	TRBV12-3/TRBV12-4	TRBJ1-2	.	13	TGTGCCAGCAGTTTTTCGGACAGCTATGGCTACACCTTC	CASSFSDSYGYTF